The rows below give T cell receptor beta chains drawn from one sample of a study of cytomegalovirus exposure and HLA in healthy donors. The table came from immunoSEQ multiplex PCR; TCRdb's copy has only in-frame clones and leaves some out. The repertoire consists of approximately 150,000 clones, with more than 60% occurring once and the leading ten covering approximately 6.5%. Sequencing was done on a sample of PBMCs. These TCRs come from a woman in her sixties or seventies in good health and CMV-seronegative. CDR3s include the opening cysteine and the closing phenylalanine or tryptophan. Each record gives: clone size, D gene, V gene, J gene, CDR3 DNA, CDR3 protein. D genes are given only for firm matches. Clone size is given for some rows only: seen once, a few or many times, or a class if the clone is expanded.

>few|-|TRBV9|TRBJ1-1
TGTGCCAGCAGCGTGACAGGTATGAACACTGAAGCTTTCTTT
CASSVTGMNTEAFF
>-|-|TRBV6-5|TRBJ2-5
TGTGCCAGCAGTTACTCTCGTCCGGGGACCCAGTACTTC
CASSYSRPGTQYF
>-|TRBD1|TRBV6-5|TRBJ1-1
TGTGCCAGCAGACATACAGGGGGCACTGAAGCTTTCTTT
CASRHTGGTEAFF
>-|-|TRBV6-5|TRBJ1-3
TGTGCCAGCAGTTACTCTGGGGCTAGCTCTGGAAACACCATATATTTT
CASSYSGASSGNTIYF
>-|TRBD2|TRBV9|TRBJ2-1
TGTGCCAGCAGCGGCCCGAGCTCCATACTAGCGGGTTTGCACAATGAGCAGTTCTTC
CASSGPSSILAGLHNEQFF
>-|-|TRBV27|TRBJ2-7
TGTGCCAGCGGGGACAACTCCTACGAGCAGTACTTC
CASGDNSYEQYF
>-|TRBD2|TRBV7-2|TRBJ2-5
TGTGCCAGCAGCTCCCAGCGGGGGCAAGAGACCCAGTACTTC
CASSSQRGQETQYF
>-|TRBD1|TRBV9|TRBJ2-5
TGTGCCAGCAGCGAAGGGGCCGGACAGGGGGCAGAGACCCAGTACTTC
CASSEGAGQGAETQYF
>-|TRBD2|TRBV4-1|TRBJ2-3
TGCGCCACCCCGAACGGGCTAGCGGCGGTAGATACGCAGTATTTT
CATPNGLAAVDTQYF
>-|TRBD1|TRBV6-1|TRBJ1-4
TGTGCCAGCAGTGAAGCGTATGGCAGGGGGTATGAAAAACTGTTTTTT
CASSEAYGRGYEKLFF
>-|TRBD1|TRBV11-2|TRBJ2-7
TGTGCCAGCGCGACAGGGGGCCGGTACGAGCAGTACTTC
CASATGGRYEQYF
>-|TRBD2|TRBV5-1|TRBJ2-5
TGCGCCAGCAGCTTGGCGGGGGGGCGGGAAGAGACCCAGTACTTC
CASSLAGGREETQYF
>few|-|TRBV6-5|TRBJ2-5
TGTGCCAGCAGCAACGGGCAACTGGAGGGAGAGACCCAGTACTTC
CASSNGQLEGETQYF
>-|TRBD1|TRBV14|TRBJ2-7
TGTGCCAGCAGCTTGACAGGGAACGGGTACGAGCAGTACTTC
CASSLTGNGYEQYF
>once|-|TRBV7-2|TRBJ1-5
TGTGCCAGCAGCCGCGGGCCCTCGGCAGGCAGTCAGCCCCAGCATTTT
CASSRGPSAGSQPQHF
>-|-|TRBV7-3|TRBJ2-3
TGTGCCAGCAGTCGTAGCGCCCAGAGCACAGATACGCAGTATTTT
CASSRSAQSTDTQYF
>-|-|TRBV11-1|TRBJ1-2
TGTGCCAGCAGCTTAGTTTCGGGGAATGGTGGCTACACCTTC
CASSLVSGNGGYTF
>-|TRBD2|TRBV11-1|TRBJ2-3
TGTGCCAGCAGCCCACCTGGGGGGGGAGATACGCAGTATTTT
CASSPPGGGDTQYF
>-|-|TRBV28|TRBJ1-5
TGTGCCAGCAGCCCTATCAGGGCGGCCAGGAGTGACAATCAGCCCCAGCATTTT
CASSPIRAARSDNQPQHF
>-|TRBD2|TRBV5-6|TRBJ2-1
TGTGCCAGCAGCTTCTACGGGCTAGCGGGAGGAAATGAGCAGTTCTTC
CASSFYGLAGGNEQFF
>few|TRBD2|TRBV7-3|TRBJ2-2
TGTGCCAGCAGCCCTACGCTAGCGGGAGGGCTGTTTTTT
CASSPTLAGGLFF
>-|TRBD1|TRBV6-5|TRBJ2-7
TGTGCCAGCAGTGCCGGGACAGGGGGTTACGAGCAGTACTTC
CASSAGTGGYEQYF